Below are 24 T cell receptor beta chains sequenced from a single sample in a study of T cells after yellow fever vaccination. TCRdb reprocessed the 5' RACE reads with MiXCR, giving one entry per CDR3 protein. The repertoire consists of approximately 34,000 distinct CDR3 sequences, with roughly a tenth occurring once and the leading ten covering approximately 12%. Here the sequenced sample was PBMCs, either bulk or a sorted T-cell subset (CD4+, CD8+, memory, or dextramer-sorted; not recorded which), taken approximately 16 days after the first yellow fever vaccination. Every receptor here comes from a man between 18 and 29 years old who received the YFV17D yellow fever vaccine.

Many counts were recorded for this clonotype. V gene TRBV7-2 combines with J gene TRBJ1-5, with D possibly being TRBD1 (5 bases). Germline lookup yields CDR1 SGHTA and CDR2 FQGNSA. This CDR3 comprises 14 residues. V was cut by 2 bases and J by 5 bases, with 10 bases left in between. This CDR3 is CASSLYGADQPQHF. The CDR3 DNA reads TGTGCCAGCAGCTTATACGGGGCGGATCAGCCCCAGCATTTT.

Ten or more counts support this clonotype. The chain couples TRBV29-1 to TRBJ2-3; D gene ambiguous. Trimming stripped 3 bases from V and 1 base from J, with 5 bases between. The CDR3 is 12 residues long. Germline loops: CDR1 SQVTM, CDR2 ANQGSEA. Here the CDR3 reads CSVDGGTDTQYF. The CDR3 DNA sequence: TGCAGCGTTGATGGGGGCACAGATACGCAGTATTTT.

This clonotype was seen repeatedly, ten times or more. The gene calls are TRBV12-3 or TRBV12-4 and TRBJ1-5; no firm D call. V dropped 3 bases and J dropped 5 bases, with 8 bases sitting between them. CDR3 length: 13 amino acids. CDR3 sequence (DNA): TGTGCCAGCAGTTTTGGGCAACATCAGCCCCAGCATTTT. It codes for CASSFGQHQPQHF.

This sequence joins TRBV18 and TRBJ2-7, with D maybe TRBD1 (6 bases). The germline gives CDR1 KGHSH, CDR2 LQKENI. This CDR3 is built from 15 residues. Trimming pared 0 bases from V and 5 bases from J, leaving 14 bases between. CDR3 protein: CASSPPGHGENEQYF. In DNA form, the CDR3 reads TGTGCCAGCTCACCACCGGGACATGGCGAGAACGAGCAGTACTTC.

Ten or more counts support this clonotype. The V gene is TRBV20-1, the J gene TRBJ2-7; D not certain. V lost 1 base and J 5 bases, leaving 6 bases between the germline ends. The CDR3 contains 11 residues. The V gene's germline CDR1 is DFQATT and CDR2 SNEGSKA (reference sequence). CDR3 sequence (DNA): TGCAGTGCTAGAGCCCACCACGAGCAGTACGTC. It is translated as CSARAHHEQYV.

There are many counts of this clonotype. The chain employs TRBV6-5 and TRBJ1-1; D gene uncertain. This CDR3 spans 15 amino acids. Germline V gene lookup returns CDR1 MNHEY and CDR2 SVGAGI. Trimming left V 0 bases short and J 0 bases short, with 8 bases between. CDR3 sequence reads: CASSYSGVMNTEAFF. CDR3 in DNA: TGTGCCAGCAGTTACTCTGGAGTAATGAACACTGAAGCTTTCTTT.

This clonotype was seen many times. The conserved final phenylalanine or tryptophan is absent from the CDR3, which likely points to a read error. The chain recombines TRBV20-1 with TRBJ1-1; 10 nucleotides agree with TRBD1. Germline V CDR1 and CDR2: DFQATT, SNEGSKA (reference sequence). The V segment lost 6 bases and the J segment 5 bases; nucleotides outside the gene matches: 12. There are 15 residues in the CDR3. The CDR3: CSAPGGGTGVTEAFL. The CDR3 bases are TGCAGTGCCCCGGGTGGGGGGACAGGGGTTACTGAAGCTTTCTTA.

In regard to this clonotype: One end of the junction is discordant with germline, which a read error may explain. The V and J genes are TRBV3-1 and TRBJ2-6; a weak D match, TRBD1 (5 bases). Germline values: CDR1 LGHDT, CDR2 YNNKEL (reference sequence). The CDR3 is 17 amino acids. In DNA, the CDR3 is TGTGCCTGCAGCCCTTCCAGGGTGAACTCTGGGGCCAACGTCCTGACTTTC. Residues: CACSPSRVNSGANVLTF.

This clonotype was counted many times. CDR3: CASSQDLSNQPQHF. DNA for the CDR3: TGCGCCAGCAGCCAAGATCTTAGCAATCAGCCCCAGCATTTT. This chain joins TRBV4-3 and TRBJ1-5; D is unresolved. Trimming pared 0 bases from V and 0 bases from J, leaving 3 bases between. The germline gives CDR1 LGHNA, CDR2 YSLEER. CDR3 length equals 14 residues.

In its sample, this clonotype was seen a few times. The chain employs TRBV5-1 and TRBJ1-1; D unresolved. V was cut by 0 bases and J by 0 bases, with 12 bases left in between. Germline-derived CDR1 and CDR2 are SGHRS and YFSETQ. The CDR3 extends over 16 amino acids. This chain's CDR3 is CASSLGGLGMNTEAFF. CDR3 DNA sequence: TGCGCCAGCAGCTTGGGTGGACTCGGGATGAACACTGAAGCTTTCTTT.

This clonotype was counted at least ten times. This rearrangement joins TRBV24-1 to TRBJ2-1; D is undetermined. This CDR3 comprises 15 residues. Germline CDR1 reads KGHDR; CDR2 reads SFDVKD. Trimming removed 3 bases at V and 9 bases at J, with 17 bases between. The CDR3 reads CATSDPGSGVAEQFF. The CDR3 DNA sequence: TGTGCCACCAGTGATCCTGGTTCCGGCGTGGCTGAGCAGTTCTTC.

This clonotype was counted ten times or more. This rearrangement joins TRBV5-4 to TRBJ2-7, with D hard to call. Deletions cut 4 bases from V and 3 bases from J, with 8 bases between. Germline V gene data show CDR1 as SGHNT and CDR2 as YYREEE (reference sequence). The CDR3 sequence is 12 residues long. CDR3 region: CASSHYLYEQYF. The DNA for the CDR3 is TGTGCCAGCAGCCACTACCTCTACGAGCAGTACTTC.

This clonotype was seen many times. This chain connects TRBV5-4 to TRBJ2-2, with TRBD1 identical over 8 bases. The CDR3 loop spans 15 amino acids. CDR1 and CDR2 (germline): SGHNT, YYREEE (reference sequence). The V segment lost 3 bases and the J segment 1 base; nucleotides outside the gene matches: 2. CDR3 in amino acids: CASSSGTGNTGELFF. DNA for the CDR3: TGTGCCAGCAGCTCCGGGACAGGGAACACCGGGGAGCTGTTTTTT.

This clonotype was observed many times. The chain uses TRBV7-2 and TRBJ2-3, with TRBD2 as a possible D gene (6 bases). V lost 3 bases to trimming and J lost 3 bases, with 10 bases between them. The germline V gene encodes CDR1 SGHTA and CDR2 FQGNSA. The CDR3 is 14 amino acids. The CDR3 region has the DNA TGTGCCAGCAGCTTTAGCGGCCAAACAGATACGCAGTATTTT. It yields the protein CASSFSGQTDTQYF.

For this clonotype: This may come from a read error, since a much larger clone is one base off. This rearrangement joins TRBV24-1 to TRBJ2-2, with no clear D. There are 15 residues in the CDR3. Trimming removed 5 bases from V and 4 bases from J, with 13 bases in between. Germline V lookup: CDR1 KGHDR, CDR2 SFDVKD. This CDR3 is CATSADEMGTGELFF. In nucleotides, the CDR3 is TGTGCCACCAGTGCGGACGAAATGGGCACCGGGGAGCTGTTTTTT.

This clonotype was counted ten times or more. The chain is built from TRBV5-5 and TRBJ2-7, with D unclear. This CDR3 region has 11 residues. V gave up 4 bases and J gave up 1 base, with 3 bases separating them. In germline, CDR1 is SGHKS, CDR2 YYEKEE (reference sequence). This CDR3 reads CASSESYEQYF. The CDR3 DNA is TGTGCCAGCAGCGAGTCCTACGAGCAGTACTTC.

The chain joins TRBV28 to TRBJ2-6, with a tentative D call TRBD2 (5 bases). In germline, CDR1 is MDHEN, CDR2 SYDVKM. Trimming took off 10 bases at V and 0 bases at J, with 13 bases between the two ends. The CDR3 spans 15 residues. CDR3: CATSGRDSGANVLTF. In nucleotides, the CDR3 is TGTGCCACCTCTGGACGGGACTCTGGGGCCAACGTCCTGACTTTC.

This clonotype was seen repeatedly, ten times or more. The chain uses TRBV19 and TRBJ1-3; no firm D call. The germline gives CDR1 LNHDA, CDR2 SQIVND (reference sequence). The CDR3 sequence is 14 residues long. Between the trimmed V and J ends, which lost 5 bases and 0 bases, there was a span of 8 bases. DNA of the CDR3: TGTGCCAGTAGTGTGACCCGCTCTGGAAACACCATATATTTT. This translates into CASSVTRSGNTIYF.

CDR3 in DNA: TGTGCCACCCGACAGGGGGCAGGGGATGAGCAGTTCTTC. It yields the protein CATRQGAGDEQFF. V is TRBV10-3 and J is TRBJ2-1; 10 positions agree with TRBD1. Per the germline V gene, CDR1 is ENHRY and CDR2 is SYGVKD. V was clipped by 10 bases and J by 8 bases; unmatched bases: 8. This CDR3 has 13 amino acids.

This clonotype was counted a few times. The chain joins TRBV5-1 to TRBJ2-7, with TRBD1 matching 10 bases. Germline lookup yields CDR1 SGHRS and CDR2 YFSETQ. Trimming cost V 9 bases and J 5 bases; bases outside gene matches: 14. This CDR3 has 15 amino acids. In nucleotides, the CDR3 is TGCGCCAACCGCCCCCCGAGACAGGGGGCCGACGAGCAGTACTTC. Residues: CANRPPRQGADEQYF.

This clonotype occurred many times. This sequence joins TRBV7-2 and TRBJ1-3; TRBD1 agrees at 11 bases. Germline assignment: CDR1 SGHTA and CDR2 FQGNSA. V trimming: 3 bases; J trimming: 10 bases; junction bases outside the gene matches: 2. The CDR3 consists of 13 residues. The CDR3 DNA reads as TGTGCCAGCAGCTTTGGGACAGGGGGGACCATATATTTT. Translated: CASSFGTGGTIYF.

This clonotype was seen many times. This chain uses TRBV9 with TRBJ2-5; D remains ambiguous. CDR3 length equals 13 residues. V was cut by 1 base and J by 1 base, with 5 bases left in between. In germline, CDR1 is SGDLS, CDR2 YYNGEE. The CDR3 loop reads CASSVQVQETQYF. CDR3 DNA: TGTGCCAGCAGCGTACAGGTCCAAGAGACCCAGTACTTC.

The sample holds many counts of this clonotype. The chain joins TRBV12-3 or TRBV12-4 to TRBJ2-1; D is perhaps TRBD1 (6 bases). This CDR3 has 15 residues. The ends were cut back, 5 bases at V and 6 bases at J, with 17 bases in the middle. CDR3 protein: CASSRRGVEGNEQFF. The CDR3, as DNA: TGTGCCAGCAGTCGCAGGGGAGTTGAGGGCAATGAGCAGTTCTTC.

This clonotype was seen many times. The rearrangement links TRBV5-1 to TRBJ2-7; D is possibly TRBD1 (6 bases). This CDR3 has 12 residues. V was pared by 4 bases and J by 5 bases, with 10 bases between. In germline, CDR1 is SGHRS, CDR2 YFSETQ. CDR3 DNA sequence: TGCGCCAGCAGCCCCCCAGGGGACGAGCAGTACTTC. Translating gives CASSPPGDEQYF.